A single T cell receptor (beta chain) is shown here with its context. This specimen comes from a study of patients and donors after allogeneic stem cell transplantation. The germline CDR1 and CDR2 sequences are KGHDR and SFDVKD. J was trimmed by 4 bases and V by 7 bases; bases with no gene match: 10. The CDR3 sequence is 16 residues long. TCRdb recomputed calls from the RT-PCR reads with MiXCR, one row per CDR3 protein. Among 390,000 or so distinct CDR3 sequences listed, 16% were seen once. This chain connects TRBV24-1 to TRBJ2-2; TRBD1 matches 8 bases. The sample was blood, either unsorted or a sorted T cell fraction (not recorded which). This receptor was identified in a human donor who was either an allogeneic HSCT recipient or a stem cell or donor lymphocyte infusion donor (not recorded which). It is not recorded whose cells these are; they may come from a transplant donor. Here the CDR3 reads CATSTSDRVGTGELFF. The CDR3 DNA follows: TGTGCCACCAGCACCTCGGACAGGGTCGGCACCGGGGAGCTGTTTTTT.